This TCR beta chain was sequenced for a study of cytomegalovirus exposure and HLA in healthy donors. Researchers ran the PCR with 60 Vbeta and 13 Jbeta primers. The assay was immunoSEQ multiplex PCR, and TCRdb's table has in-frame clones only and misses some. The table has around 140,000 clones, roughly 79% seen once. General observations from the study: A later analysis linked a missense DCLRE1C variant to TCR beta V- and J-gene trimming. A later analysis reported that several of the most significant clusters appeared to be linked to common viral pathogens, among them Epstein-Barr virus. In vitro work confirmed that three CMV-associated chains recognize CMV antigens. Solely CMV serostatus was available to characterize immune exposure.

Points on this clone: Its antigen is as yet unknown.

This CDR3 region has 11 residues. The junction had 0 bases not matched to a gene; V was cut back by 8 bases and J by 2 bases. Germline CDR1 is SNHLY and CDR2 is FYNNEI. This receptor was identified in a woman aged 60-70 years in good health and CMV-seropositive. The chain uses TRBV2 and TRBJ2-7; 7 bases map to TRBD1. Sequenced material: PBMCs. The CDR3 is CASQGAYEQYF. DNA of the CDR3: TGTGCCAGCCAGGGGGCCTACGAGCAGTACTTC.